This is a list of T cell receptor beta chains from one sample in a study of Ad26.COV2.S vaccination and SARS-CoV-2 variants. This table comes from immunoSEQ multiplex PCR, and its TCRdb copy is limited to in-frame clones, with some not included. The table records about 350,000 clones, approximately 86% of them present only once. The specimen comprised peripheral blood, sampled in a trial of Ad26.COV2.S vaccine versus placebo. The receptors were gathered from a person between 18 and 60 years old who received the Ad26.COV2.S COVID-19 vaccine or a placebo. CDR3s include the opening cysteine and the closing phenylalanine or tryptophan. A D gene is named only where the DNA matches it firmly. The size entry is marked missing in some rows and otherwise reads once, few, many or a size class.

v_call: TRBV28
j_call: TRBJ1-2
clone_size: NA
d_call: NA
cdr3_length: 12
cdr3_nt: TGTGCCATCGAGGAAGGGCGGCAAGGCTACACCTTC
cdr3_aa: CAIEEGRQGYTF

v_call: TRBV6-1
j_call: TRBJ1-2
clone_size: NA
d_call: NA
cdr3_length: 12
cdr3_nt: TGTGCCAGCAGTGAAGCGGGAGGGGGAACCACCTTC
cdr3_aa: CASSEAGGGTTF

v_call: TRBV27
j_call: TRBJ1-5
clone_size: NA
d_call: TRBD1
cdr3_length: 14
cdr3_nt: TGTGCCAGCAGTTTGACAGGGGGCGGTCAGCCCCAGCATTTT
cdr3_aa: CASSLTGGGQPQHF

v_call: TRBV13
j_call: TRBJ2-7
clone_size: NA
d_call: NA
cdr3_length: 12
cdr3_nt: TGTGCCAGCAGCTTAGAAGGCTACGAGCAGTACTTC
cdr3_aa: CASSLEGYEQYF

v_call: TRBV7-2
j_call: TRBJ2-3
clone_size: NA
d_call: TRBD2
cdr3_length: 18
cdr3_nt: TGTGCCAGCAGCCCCGTGCGACTAGCGGGGGGGAGCACAGATACGCAGTATTTT
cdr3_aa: CASSPVRLAGGSTDTQYF

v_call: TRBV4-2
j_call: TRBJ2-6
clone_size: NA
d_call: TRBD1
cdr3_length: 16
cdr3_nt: TGTGCCAGCAGAGGGACAGGGGATTCCGGGGCCAACGTCCTGACTTTC
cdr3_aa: CASRGTGDSGANVLTF

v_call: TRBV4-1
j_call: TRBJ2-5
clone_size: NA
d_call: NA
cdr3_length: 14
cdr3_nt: TGCGCCAGCAGCCGACAAACAGGGTTACAGACCCAGTACTTC
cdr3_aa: CASSRQTGLQTQYF

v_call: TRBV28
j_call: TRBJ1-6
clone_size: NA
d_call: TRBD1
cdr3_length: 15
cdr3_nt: TGTGCCAGCAGTTCCCCGGGACAGTTAAATTCACCCCTCCACTTT
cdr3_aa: CASSSPGQLNSPLHF

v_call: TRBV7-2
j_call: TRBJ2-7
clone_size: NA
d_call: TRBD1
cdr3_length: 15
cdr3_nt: TGTGCCAGCAGCCCGAGGGGGCCTTCATCCTACGAGCAGTACTTC
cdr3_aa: CASSPRGPSSYEQYF

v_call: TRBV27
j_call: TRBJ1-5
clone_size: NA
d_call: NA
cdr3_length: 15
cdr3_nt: TGTGCCAGCAGTTTATCCCGCCGAGGCGGCCAGCCCCAGCATTTT
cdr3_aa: CASSLSRRGGQPQHF

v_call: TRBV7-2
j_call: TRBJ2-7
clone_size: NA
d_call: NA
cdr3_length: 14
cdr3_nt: TGTGCCAGCAGCTTATTACAGGGTAGGGACGAGCAGTACTTC
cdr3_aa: CASSLLQGRDEQYF

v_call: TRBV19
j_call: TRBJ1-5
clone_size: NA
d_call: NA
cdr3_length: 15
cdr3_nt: TGTGCCAGTAGTACAGGACATCAAGGCAATCAGCCCCAGCATTTT
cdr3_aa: CASSTGHQGNQPQHF

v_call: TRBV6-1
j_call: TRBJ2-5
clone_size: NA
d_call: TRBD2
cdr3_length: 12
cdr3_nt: TGTGCCACTAGCGGGACGCAAGAGACCCAGTACTTC
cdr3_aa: CATSGTQETQYF

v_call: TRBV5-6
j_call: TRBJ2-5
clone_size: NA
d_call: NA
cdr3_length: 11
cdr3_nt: TGTGCCAGCAGCTGGCAAGAGACCCAGTACTTC
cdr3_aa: CASSWQETQYF

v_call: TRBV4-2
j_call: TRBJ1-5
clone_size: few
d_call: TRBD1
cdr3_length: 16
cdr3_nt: TGTGCCAGCAGCCAGGCGACAGGGGGCGGCAATCAGCCCCAGCATTTT
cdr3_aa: CASSQATGGGNQPQHF

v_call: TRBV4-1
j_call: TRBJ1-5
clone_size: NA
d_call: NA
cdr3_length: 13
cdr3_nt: TGCGCCAGCAGCCCGAATAGCAATCAGCCCCAGCATTTT
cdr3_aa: CASSPNSNQPQHF

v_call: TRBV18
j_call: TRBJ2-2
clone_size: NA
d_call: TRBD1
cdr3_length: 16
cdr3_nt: TGTGCCAGCTCACCCGACAGGGGGCTGAACACCGGGGAGCTGTTTTTT
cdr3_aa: CASSPDRGLNTGELFF

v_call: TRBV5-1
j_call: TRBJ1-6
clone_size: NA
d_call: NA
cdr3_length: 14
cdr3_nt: TGCGCCAGCAGCTTGTCGGGACATAATTCACCCCTCCACTTT
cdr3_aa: CASSLSGHNSPLHF

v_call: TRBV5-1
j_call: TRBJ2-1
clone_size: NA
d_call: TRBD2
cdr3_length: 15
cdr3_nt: TGCGCCAGCAGCCCCGGACTAGCGGGGGGCAATGAGCAGTTCTTC
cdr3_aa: CASSPGLAGGNEQFF

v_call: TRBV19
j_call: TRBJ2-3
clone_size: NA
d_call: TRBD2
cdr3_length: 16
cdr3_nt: TGTGCCAGTAGTATGGGACTAGCGGCGAGGGGAGATACGCAGTATTTT
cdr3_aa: CASSMGLAARGDTQYF

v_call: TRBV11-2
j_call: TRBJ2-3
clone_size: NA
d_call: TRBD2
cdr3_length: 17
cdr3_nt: TGTGCCAGCAGCTTAGTCAAGGAGCGGGGGTACACAGATACGCAGTATTTT
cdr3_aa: CASSLVKERGYTDTQYF

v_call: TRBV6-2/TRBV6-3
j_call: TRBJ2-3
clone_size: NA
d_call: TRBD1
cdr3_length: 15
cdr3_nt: TGTGCCAGCAGTTCCGACAGGGACCTCACAGATACGCAGTATTTT
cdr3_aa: CASSSDRDLTDTQYF

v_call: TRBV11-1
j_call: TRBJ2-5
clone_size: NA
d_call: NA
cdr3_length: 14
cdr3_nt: TGTGCCAGCAGCCAGGACTTAGACCGGGAGACCCAGTACTTC
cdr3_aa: CASSQDLDRETQYF

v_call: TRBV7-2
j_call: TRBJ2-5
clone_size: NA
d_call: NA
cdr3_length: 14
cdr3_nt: TGTGCCAGCAGCTTAGGCCAGGGCCAACAGACCCAGTACTTC
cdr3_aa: CASSLGQGQQTQYF

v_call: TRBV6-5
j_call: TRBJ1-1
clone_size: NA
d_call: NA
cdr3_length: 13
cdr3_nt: TGTGCCAGCAGTTACTCGAACACCGGGGGAGCTTTCTTT
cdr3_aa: CASSYSNTGGAFF

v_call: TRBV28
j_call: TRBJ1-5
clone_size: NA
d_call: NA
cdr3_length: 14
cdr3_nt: TGTGCCAGCAGTTTAGGCAGGGGCGATCAGCCCCAGCATTTT
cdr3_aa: CASSLGRGDQPQHF

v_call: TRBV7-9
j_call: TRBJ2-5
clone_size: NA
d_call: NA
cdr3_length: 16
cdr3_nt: TGTGCCAGCAGCTCGCCCAGGGTCAGTAGACAAGAGACCCAGTACTTC
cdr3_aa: CASSSPRVSRQETQYF

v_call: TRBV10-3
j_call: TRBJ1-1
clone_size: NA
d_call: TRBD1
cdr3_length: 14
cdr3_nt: TGTGCCATCAGCCCTGGACAGGGCAGAACTGAAGCTTTCTTT
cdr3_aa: CAISPGQGRTEAFF

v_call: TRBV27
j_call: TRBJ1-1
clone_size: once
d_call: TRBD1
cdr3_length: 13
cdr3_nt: TGTGCCAGCAGATTTGACAGGGCCACTGAAGCTTTCTTT
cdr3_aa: CASRFDRATEAFF

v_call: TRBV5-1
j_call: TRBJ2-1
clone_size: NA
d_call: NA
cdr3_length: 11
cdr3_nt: TGCGCCAGCAGCTTGGCAAATGAGCAGTTCTTC
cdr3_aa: CASSLANEQFF

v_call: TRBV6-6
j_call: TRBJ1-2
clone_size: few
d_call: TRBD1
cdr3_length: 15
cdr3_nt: TGTGCCAGCAGGTCACCCCGGGACAGGGGGGATGGCTACACCTTC
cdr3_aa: CASRSPRDRGDGYTF

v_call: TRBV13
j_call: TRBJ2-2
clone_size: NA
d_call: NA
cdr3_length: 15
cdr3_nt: TGTGCCAGCAGCTTTGCGACCAAGAACACCGGGGAGCTGTTTTTT
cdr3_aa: CASSFATKNTGELFF

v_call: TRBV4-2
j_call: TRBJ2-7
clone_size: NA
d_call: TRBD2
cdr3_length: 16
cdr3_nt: TGTGCCAGCAGCCAAGATCGGGCTAGCGGGACCTACGAGCAGTACTTC
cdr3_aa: CASSQDRASGTYEQYF

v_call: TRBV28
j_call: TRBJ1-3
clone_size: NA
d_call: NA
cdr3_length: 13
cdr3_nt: TGTGCCAGCAGCTCACAGCTTGGAAACACCATATATTTT
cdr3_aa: CASSSQLGNTIYF

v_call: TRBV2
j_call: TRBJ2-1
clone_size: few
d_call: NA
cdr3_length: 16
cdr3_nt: TGTGCCAGCATTAGTTTCCAGAGGCCATCCTACAATGAGCAGTTCTTC
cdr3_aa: CASISFQRPSYNEQFF

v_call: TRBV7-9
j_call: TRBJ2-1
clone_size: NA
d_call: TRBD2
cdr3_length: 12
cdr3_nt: TGTGCCAGCAGCTCGGCGGGGGGTGAGCAGTTCTTC
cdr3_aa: CASSSAGGEQFF

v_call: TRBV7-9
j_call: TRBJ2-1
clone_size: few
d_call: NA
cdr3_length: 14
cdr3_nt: TGTGCCAGCAGTAACAGGGTGGGTTACAATGAGCAGTTCTTC
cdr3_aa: CASSNRVGYNEQFF

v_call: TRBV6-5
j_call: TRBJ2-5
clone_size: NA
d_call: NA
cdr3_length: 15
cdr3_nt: TGTGCCAGCAGTTACTCAAATAAGGGGAGGGAGACCCAGTACTTC
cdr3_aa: CASSYSNKGRETQYF

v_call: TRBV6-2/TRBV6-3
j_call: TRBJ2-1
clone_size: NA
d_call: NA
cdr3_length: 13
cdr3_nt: TGTGCCAGCAGTTACTCGGAGGGCCGTGAGCAGTTCTTC
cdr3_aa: CASSYSEGREQFF

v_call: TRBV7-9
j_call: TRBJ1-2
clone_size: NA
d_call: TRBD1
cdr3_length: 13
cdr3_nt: TGTGCCAGCAGCTTTGACAGGGACGGCGGCTACACCTTC
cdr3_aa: CASSFDRDGGYTF

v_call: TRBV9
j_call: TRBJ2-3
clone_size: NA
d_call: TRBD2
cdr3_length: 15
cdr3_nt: TGTGCCAGCAGCTGGGGGACTAGCGGGATAAATACGCAGTATTTT
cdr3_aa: CASSWGTSGINTQYF

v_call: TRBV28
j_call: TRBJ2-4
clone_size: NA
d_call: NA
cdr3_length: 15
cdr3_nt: TGTGCCAGCACCCCCTGGGGGGCGACCAAAAACATTCAGTACTTC
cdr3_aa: CASTPWGATKNIQYF

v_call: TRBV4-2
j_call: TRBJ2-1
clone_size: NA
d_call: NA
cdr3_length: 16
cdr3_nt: TGTGCCAGCAGCCAAGATCTGAGTAACCCCTACAATGAGCAGTTCTTC
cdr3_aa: CASSQDLSNPYNEQFF